This T cell receptor (beta chain) was profiled in a study of cytomegalovirus exposure and HLA in healthy donors. Notes on the study in general: In a later analysis, HLA-associated TCR beta chains were more clonally expanded than equally common others. The study designated 164 TCR beta chains cytomegalovirus-associated.

The V gene end was trimmed by 5 bases and the J gene end by 0 bases; junction bases not matched to a gene: 7. Germline CDR1 reads PRHDT; CDR2 reads FYEKMQ (reference sequence). This CDR3 region has 17 residues. Use of 60 Vbeta and 13 Jbeta primers characterized the PCR. In the original analysis: A later analysis counted about 80 million unique TCR beta chains, some 12 million shared. Using immunoSEQ multiplex PCR, the repertoire was profiled, and TCRdb retains in-frame clones only, with some absent. V and J calls and clone size are given by that table; D and trimming were obtained from the DNA. The data show tens of thousands of clones, 76% seen once. As to this clone: The antigen is undetermined.

The genes are TRBV13 and TRBJ1-6; 7 positions match TRBD1. Sample: PBMCs. This clonotype was obtained from a man under 40 in good health and CMV-seropositive. The CDR3 DNA follows: TGTGCCAGCAGCCCCCGGGGACAGAGCTCCTATAATTCACCCCTCCACTTT. It is translated as CASSPRGQSSYNSPLHF.